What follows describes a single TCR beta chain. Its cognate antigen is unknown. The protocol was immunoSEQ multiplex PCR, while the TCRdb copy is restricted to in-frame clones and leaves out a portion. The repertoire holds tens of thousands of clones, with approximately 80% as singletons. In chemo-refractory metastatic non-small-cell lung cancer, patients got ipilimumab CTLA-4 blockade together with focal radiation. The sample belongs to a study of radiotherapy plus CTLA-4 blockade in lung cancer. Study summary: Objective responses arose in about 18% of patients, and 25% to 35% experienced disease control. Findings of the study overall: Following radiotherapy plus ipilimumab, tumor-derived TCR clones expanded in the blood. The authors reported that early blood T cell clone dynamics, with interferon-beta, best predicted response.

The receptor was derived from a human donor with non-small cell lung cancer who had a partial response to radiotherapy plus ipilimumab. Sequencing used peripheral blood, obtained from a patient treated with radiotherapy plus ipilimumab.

The CDR3 sequence: CASSILAGAADTQYF. The CDR3 region has the DNA TGTGCCAGTAGTATTCTAGCGGGGGCTGCAGATACGCAGTATTTT. This chain uses TRBV19 with TRBJ2-3; 10 bases are a match to TRBD2. The CDR3 has 15 residues. Trimming removed 3 bases from V and 4 bases from J; junction bases left unmatched: 4. Germline-derived CDR1 and CDR2 are LNHDA and SQIVND (reference sequence).